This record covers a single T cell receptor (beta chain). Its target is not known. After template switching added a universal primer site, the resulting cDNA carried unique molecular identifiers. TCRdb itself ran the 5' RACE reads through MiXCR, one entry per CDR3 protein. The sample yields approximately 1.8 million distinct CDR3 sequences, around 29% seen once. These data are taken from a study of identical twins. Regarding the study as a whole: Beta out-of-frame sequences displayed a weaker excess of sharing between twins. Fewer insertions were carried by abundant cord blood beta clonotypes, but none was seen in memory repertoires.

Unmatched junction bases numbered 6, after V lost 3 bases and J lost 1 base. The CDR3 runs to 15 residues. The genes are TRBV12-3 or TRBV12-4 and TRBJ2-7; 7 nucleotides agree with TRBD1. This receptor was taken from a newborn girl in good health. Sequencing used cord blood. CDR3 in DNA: TGTGCCAGCAGTTTCCCACAGGGGTTGTCCTACGAGCAGTACTTC. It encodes CASSFPQGLSYEQYF.